The 16 T cell receptor beta chains presented below share a single source sample, sequenced in a study of cytomegalovirus exposure and HLA in healthy donors. PCR amplification relied on 60 Vbeta primers (plus 13 Jbeta primers). The method was immunoSEQ multiplex PCR; TCRdb's version includes in-frame clones alone and lacks a portion of them. The listing records 160,000 or so clones. The sample was PBMCs. The receptor set was obtained from a man aged 30 to 45 in good health and CMV-seronegative.

V and J are TRBV4-1 and TRBJ2-3; TRBD2 matches at 11 bases. Germline CDR1 is MGHRA and CDR2 is YSYEKL. The CDR3 is made up of 15 amino acids. The trim removed 4 bases at V and 5 bases at J, leaving 5 bases unmatched. DNA of the CDR3: TGCGCCAGCAGCCTTGTAGCGGGAGGGAGAGATACGCAGTATTTT. Its protein is CASSLVAGGRDTQYF.

This sequence joins TRBV7-9 and TRBJ2-7; TRBD2 agrees at 8 bases. CDR3 length: 13 amino acids. V lost 8 bases and J lost 7; bases outside the gene matches: 10. Per the germline V gene, CDR1 is SEHNR and CDR2 is FQNEAQ (reference sequence). This chain's CDR3 is CASGTSGPREQYF. The CDR3 DNA follows: TGTGCCAGCGGTACTAGCGGCCCGCGGGAGCAGTACTTC. Filled out from reference TRBV7-9 and TRBJ2-7, the complete variable domain reads DTGVSQNPRHKITKRGQNVTFRCDPISEHNRLYWYRQTLGQGPEFLTYFQNEAQLEKSRLLSDRFSAERPKGSFSTLEIQRTEQGDSAMYLCASGTSGPREQYFGPGTRLTVT.

The chain recombines TRBV29-1 with TRBJ1-2, with a tentative D call TRBD1 (6 bases). The CDR3 sequence is 15 residues long. Looked up from germline, CDR1 is SQVTM and CDR2 is ANQGSEA. The V end was cut by 1 base, the J end by 4 bases, with 16 bases between. The CDR3 spells CSVEVAGHPLYGYTF. CDR3 in DNA: TGCAGCGTTGAAGTAGCGGGACACCCTCTCTATGGCTACACCTTC. Filled out from reference TRBV29-1 and TRBJ1-2, the complete variable domain reads SAVISQKPSRDICQRGTSLTIQCQVDSQVTMMFWYRQQPGQSLTLIATANQGSEATYESGFVIDKFPISRPNLTFSTLTVSNMSPEDSSIYLCSVEVAGHPLYGYTFGSGTRLTVV.

The V gene is TRBV5-1, the J gene TRBJ2-2; D unclear. The CDR3 has 14 residues. Trimming cost V 0 bases and J 5 bases, with 8 bases left between them. Germline values: CDR1 SGHRS, CDR2 YFSETQ. The CDR3 DNA reads TGCGCCAGCAGCTTGGGGGTGGAGACCGGGGAGCTGTTTTTT. It codes for CASSLGVETGELFF. The full variable domain, completed using reference TRBV5-1 and TRBJ2-2, is KAGVTQTPRYLIKTRGQQVTLSCSPISGHRSVSWYQQTPGQGLQFLFEYFSETQRNKGNFPGRFSGRQFSNSRSEMNVSTLELGDSALYLCASSLGVETGELFFGEGSRLTVL.

The CDR3 bases are TGTGCCAGCAGCCCTGGGTCAACAGGGCCCTGGGGCAATCAGCCCCAGCATTTT. It is translated as CASSPGSTGPWGNQPQHF. V usage is TRBV7-6 and J usage is TRBJ1-5; D is perhaps TRBD1 (6 bases). Trimming shortened V by 5 bases and J by 2 bases, and 22 bases separated the two germline ends. This CDR3 region has 18 residues. Germline-derived CDR1 and CDR2 are SGHVS and FNYEAQ.

The genes are TRBV11-1 and TRBJ2-2, with 8 bases fitting TRBD2. V shed 10 bases and J 6 bases; nucleotides not matched to a gene: 7. The CDR3 loop spans 13 amino acids. CDR1 and CDR2 (germline): SGHAT, FQDESV (reference sequence). The CDR3 here is CANREGPPGELFF. DNA of the CDR3: TGTGCCAACCGGGAGGGCCCGCCCGGGGAGCTGTTTTTT.

The chain uses TRBV4-1 and TRBJ1-5; 11 nucleotides agree with TRBD1. V dropped 3 bases and J dropped 5; count of bases not matched to a gene: 12. The CDR3 is 18 amino acids. The V gene's germline CDR1 is MGHRA and CDR2 YSYEKL. The DNA for the CDR3 is TGCGCCAGCAGCCAGGGTTGGGGATCGGACAGGGGGCATCAGCCCCAGCATTTT. Translated, it gives CASSQGWGSDRGHQPQHF.

The gene calls are TRBV7-9 and TRBJ1-1; tentative D call: TRBD1 (5 bases). V was trimmed by 4 bases and J by 2 bases, leaving 11 bases between them. The CDR3 runs to 14 residues. Germline V lookup: CDR1 SEHNR, CDR2 FQNEAQ (reference sequence). CDR3 sequence (DNA): TGTGCCAGCAGCTGGCAGGGCCGAAACACTGAAGCTTTCTTT. Protein product: CASSWQGRNTEAFF.

The chain couples TRBV5-1 to TRBJ1-1; 9 nucleotides line up with TRBD1. Trimming removed 4 bases from V and 1 base from J; junction bases left unmatched: 2. CDR1 SGHRS and CDR2 YFSETQ come from the germline V gene. The CDR3 sequence is 14 residues long. CDR3: CASSLTGGNTEAFF. The DNA for the CDR3 is TGCGCCAGCAGCCTGACAGGGGGGAACACTGAAGCTTTCTTT.

This sequence joins TRBV19 and TRBJ2-1, with D perhaps TRBD2 (6 bases). The CDR3 covers 16 residues. Germline V gene data show CDR1 as LNHDA and CDR2 as SQIVND (reference sequence). V lost 3 bases and J lost 0, with 12 bases in between. The CDR3 here is CASSIVAVSSYNEQFF. The CDR3 DNA sequence: TGTGCCAGTAGTATTGTAGCGGTCAGCTCCTACAATGAGCAGTTCTTC. The entire variable domain, with the rest obtained from reference TRBV19 and TRBJ2-1, is as follows: DGGITQSPKYLFRKEGQNVTLSCEQNLNHDAMYWYRQDPGQGLRLIYYSQIVNDFQKGDIAEGYSVSREKKESFPLTVTSAQKNPTAFYLCASSIVAVSSYNEQFFGPGTRLTVL.

The V call is TRBV2, the J call TRBJ1-5; 7 nucleotides line up with TRBD1. This CDR3 spans 13 amino acids. After removal of 6 bases from V and 5 bases from J, the junction contained 4 bases not matched to a gene. The germline CDR1 and CDR2 sequences are SNHLY and FYNNEI. The DNA of the CDR3 is TGTGCCAGCAGCGGTACAGGGGATCAGCCCCAGCATTTT. It encodes CASSGTGDQPQHF.

This chain uses TRBV5-6 with TRBJ2-3, with 8 bases matching TRBD1. J gave up 1 base and V 3 bases, and 4 bases lay outside the gene matches. The germline V gene encodes CDR1 SGHDT and CDR2 YYEEEE. CDR3 length: 15 amino acids. The CDR3 sequence is CASSWTGSRTDTQYF. The DNA for the CDR3 is TGTGCCAGCAGCTGGACAGGGAGTCGCACAGATACGCAGTATTTT. Complete variable domain (other parts from reference TRBV5-6 and TRBJ2-3): DAGVTQSPTHLIKTRGQQVTLRCSPKSGHDTVSWYQQALGQGPQFIFQYYEEEERQRGNFPDRFSGHQFPNYSSELNVNALLLGDSALYLCASSWTGSRTDTQYFGPGTRLTVL.

In nucleotides, the CDR3 is TGCGCCAGCAGACGGGAGAGGGATACGCAGTATTTT. Translating gives CASRRERDTQYF. This chain joins TRBV5-1 and TRBJ2-3; a possible D gene is TRBD2 (6 bases). The germline V gene has CDR1 SGHRS and CDR2 YFSETQ. The CDR3 runs to 12 residues. The V end lost 5 bases, the J end lost 6 bases, and 10 bases lay between the germline ends.

CDR3 loop: CASSFSGTGTYEQYF. The CDR3, as DNA: TGTGCCAGCAGCTTTTCCGGGACAGGGACCTACGAGCAGTACTTC. The V and J genes are TRBV5-5 and TRBJ2-7; 9 nucleotides agree with TRBD1. The CDR3 totals 15 residues. The V gene's germline CDR1 is SGHKS and CDR2 YYEKEE (reference sequence). V shed 2 bases, J shed 2 bases, and the junction held 5 bases outside the gene matches.

The CDR3 region is CASSATSGSSQTQYF. CDR3 nucleotide sequence: TGTGCCAGCAGCGCCACTAGCGGGAGTAGTCAGACCCAGTACTTC. V is TRBV9 and J is TRBJ2-5; 11 nucleotides agree with TRBD2. V was pared by 3 bases and J by 6 bases, with 7 bases of the junction left unmatched. Germline V gives CDR1 SGDLS, CDR2 YYNGEE. There are 15 residues in the CDR3.

The gene calls are TRBV5-1 and TRBJ2-5; TRBD2 agrees at 7 bases. CDR1 SGHRS and CDR2 YFSETQ come from the germline V gene. This CDR3 region has 16 residues. V was pared by 2 bases and J by 3 bases, with 10 bases of the junction left unmatched. The DNA of the CDR3 is TGCGCCAGCAGCTTAGGCGGGGGACTGGTGAAAGAGACCCAGTACTTC. This sequence encodes CASSLGGGLVKETQYF.